What follows are 20 T cell receptor beta chains derived from one specimen sequenced in a study of T cells after yellow fever vaccination. Via MiXCR, TCRdb re-called the 5' RACE reads, giving one row per CDR3 protein. The table shows some 97,000 distinct CDR3 sequences, with roughly 5.8% occurring only once. The specimen was CD8+ T cells sorted from PBMCs, collected 10 days after the yellow fever booster vaccination. The receptors here all came from a man younger than 35 who received the YFV17D yellow fever vaccine.

This clonotype was detected only a few times. The rearrangement links TRBV12-3 or TRBV12-4 to TRBJ2-5; TRBD1 is a possible D gene (6 bases). V lost 6 bases and J 1 base, leaving 12 bases between the germline ends. The CDR3 loop spans 14 amino acids. The CDR3 DNA follows: TGTGCCAGCAGCCCGACAGGCAGCCAAGAGACCCAGTACTTC. Translating it yields CASSPTGSQETQYF.

A few counts support this clonotype. This rearrangement joins TRBV12-3 or TRBV12-4 to TRBJ1-2, with no clear D. V was clipped by 8 bases and J by 4 bases, with 8 bases between them. This CDR3 spans 11 amino acids. CDR3 DNA: TGTGCCAGCGGTGCCGGCTATGGCTACACCTTC. Its translation is CASGAGYGYTF.

The chain is built from TRBV20-1 and TRBJ2-1, with D tentatively TRBD1 (8 bases). Trimming removed 5 bases at V and 8 bases at J, with 19 bases between. CDR1 and CDR2 (germline): DFQATT, SNEGSKA (reference sequence). The CDR3 sequence is 14 residues long. CDR3 protein: CSASRQGRGYEQFF. The CDR3 nucleotides read TGCAGTGCTTCCAGACAGGGGAGGGGGTATGAGCAGTTCTTC.

This clonotype was counted between two and nine times. The rearrangement links TRBV7-8 to TRBJ2-3; 9 bases match TRBD1. This CDR3 has 18 amino acids. CDR1 and CDR2 (germline): SGHVS, FQNEAQ. With V trimmed by 5 bases and J by 6 bases, 18 bases remained unmatched. CDR3 sequence (DNA): TGTGCCAGCAGCCCCCCCGGGACAGGGCCAATGAGGGTCGATACGCAGTATTTT. It translates to CASSPPGTGPMRVDTQYF.

This clonotype was seen a few times. The V call is TRBV20-1, the J call TRBJ2-1, with D possibly TRBD2 on 6 matching bases. V was trimmed by 1 base and J by 8 bases, leaving 27 bases between them. The CDR3 runs to 18 residues. Per the germline V gene, CDR1 is DFQATT and CDR2 is SNEGSKA (reference sequence). Here the CDR3 reads CSARGAVGRTGGVDEQFF. The CDR3 coding sequence is TGCAGTGCTAGAGGCGCTGTGGGGAGGACCGGCGGGGTCGATGAGCAGTTCTTC.

V gene TRBV5-1 combines with J gene TRBJ2-1; 7 nucleotides line up with TRBD1. The germline V gene encodes CDR1 SGHRS and CDR2 YFSETQ. The CDR3 length is 15 residues. V gave up 4 bases and J gave up 4 bases; unmatched junction bases: 8. The CDR3 loop reads CASSEGQSIYNEQFF. CDR3 DNA sequence: TGCGCCAGCAGCGAGGGACAGAGTATTTACAATGAGCAGTTCTTC.

This clonotype was seen only a few times. This chain uses TRBV4-1 with TRBJ2-2, with 7 nucleotides matching TRBD2. The germline gives CDR1 MGHRA, CDR2 YSYEKL. With 1 base clipped from V and 1 base from J, the junction kept 3 bases outside the gene matches. The CDR3 is 16 residues long. The CDR3, as DNA: TGCGCCAGCAGCCAAGGGTCTAGCGGGAACACCGGGGAGCTGTTTTTT. Encoded protein: CASSQGSSGNTGELFF.

A few counts support this clonotype. The chain uses TRBV4-3 and TRBJ2-3; 13 nucleotides line up with TRBD2. The germline V gene has CDR1 LGHNA and CDR2 YSLEER. J lost 4 bases, V lost 4 bases, and 5 bases had no gene match. The CDR3 has 16 amino acids. The CDR3 coding sequence is TGCGCCAGCAGCCCCGAACTAGCGGGGGGGCCAGATACGCAGTATTTT. Amino acid sequence: CASSPELAGGPDTQYF.

This clonotype was picked up a small number of times. The V and J genes are TRBV7-3 and TRBJ1-1; 7 positions agree with TRBD1. This CDR3 is built from 15 residues. Germline-derived CDR1 and CDR2 are SGHTA and FQGTGA. The V gene end was trimmed by 4 bases and the J gene end by 0 bases; junction bases not matched to a gene: 5. CDR3 sequence reads: CASSSVTGLNTEAFF. The CDR3 DNA sequence: TGTGCCAGCAGCTCCGTGACAGGGCTGAACACTGAAGCTTTCTTT.

This clonotype was found a few times. The V and J genes are TRBV7-9 and TRBJ1-2; D is undetermined. Germline-derived CDR1 and CDR2 are SEHNR and FQNEAQ (reference sequence). The CDR3 extends over 15 amino acids. The V end lost 5 bases, the J end lost 0 bases, and 13 bases lay between the germline ends. DNA for the CDR3: TGTGCCAGCAGCGGCCAGAGAGACTCTAACTATGGCTACACCTTC. It specifies CASSGQRDSNYGYTF.

The chain recombines TRBV4-1 with TRBJ1-1; 7 bases are shared with TRBD1. This CDR3 is 17 amino acids long. With V trimmed by 5 bases and J by 2 bases, 14 bases remained unmatched. CDR1 is MGHRA, CDR2 YSYEKL, per germline. This CDR3 reads CASSSIRGQQTNTEAFF. CDR3 nucleotide sequence: TGCGCCAGCAGCTCAATAAGGGGGCAACAGACAAACACTGAAGCTTTCTTT.

This clonotype was observed a handful of times. V and J are TRBV13 and TRBJ2-7; no definite D call. CDR1 is PRHDT, CDR2 FYEKMQ, per germline (reference sequence). The CDR3 length is 15 residues. Trimming removed 3 bases from V and 2 bases from J, with 14 bases in between. CDR3 sequence: CASSFRRPGPYEQYF. The CDR3 nucleotides are TGTGCCAGCAGCTTCCGCCGGCCTGGCCCCTACGAGCAGTACTTC.

This clonotype showed up many times. This chain uses TRBV7-9 with TRBJ2-3; maybe TRBD1 (6 bases). The ends were cut back, 5 bases at V and 2 bases at J, with 23 bases in the middle. The CDR3 runs 18 residues. Germline-derived CDR1 and CDR2 are SEHNR and FQNEAQ (reference sequence). The CDR3, as DNA: TGTGCCAGCAGCCCGTTACGAGGCCAGGGGAAAGACACAGATACGCAGTATTTT. Protein product: CASSPLRGQGKDTDTQYF.

This clonotype appeared a few times. A read error may produce the germline difference seen at one junction end. The chain couples TRBV27 to TRBJ2-1; 9 nucleotides match TRBD2. Germline values: CDR1 MNHEY, CDR2 SMNVEV (reference sequence). The CDR3 length is 13 residues. The chain's CDR3 is CASSLPAGGPMVF. The CDR3 DNA reads as TGTGCCAGCAGTTTACCGGCGGGGGGGCCTATGGTCTTC.

This clonotype was seen at least ten times. The chain employs TRBV5-5 and TRBJ2-7; D is tentatively TRBD1 or TRBD2 (6 bases each). Trimming took off 4 bases at V and 5 bases at J, with 13 bases between the two ends. CDR3 length: 13 amino acids. Germline lookup yields CDR1 SGHKS and CDR2 YYEKEE (reference sequence). The DNA of the CDR3 is TGTGCCAGCAGCCAAGGGGGGCTTGACGAGCAGTACTTC. Translation gives CASSQGGLDEQYF.

This clonotype was picked up a small number of times. J is TRBJ2-3 and V is TRBV6-5; 8 bases are a match to TRBD2. V lost 11 bases and J lost 2; bases outside the gene matches: 6. Looked up from germline, CDR1 is MNHEY and CDR2 is SVGAGI. CDR3 length equals 13 residues. CDR3 residues: CAAQRGPTDTQYF. The CDR3 nucleotides are TGTGCCGCTCAGCGGGGGCCCACAGATACGCAGTATTTT.

The rearrangement links TRBV5-5 to TRBJ1-1; D unresolved. The ends were cut back, 2 bases at V and 9 bases at J, with 11 bases in the middle. The CDR3 is made up of 12 amino acids. Germline V CDR1 and CDR2: SGHKS, YYEKEE (reference sequence). Here the CDR3 DNA reads TGTGCCAGCAGCTTTGGCGGAGGGAAAGCTTTCTTT. This sequence encodes CASSFGGGKAFF.

The chain joins TRBV6-2 or TRBV6-3 to TRBJ2-5; D ambiguous. The V end was cut by 3 bases, the J end by 2 bases, with 7 bases between. Germline CDR1 is MNHEY and CDR2 is SVGEGT. The CDR3 loop spans 13 amino acids. For the CDR3, the DNA is TGTGCCAGCAGTTATGGGCCACAAGAGACCCAGTACTTC. Its translation: CASSYGPQETQYF.

This clonotype was detected only a few times. The chain employs TRBV5-1 and TRBJ2-7, with 8 bases aligning to TRBD2. The CDR3 spans 16 residues. V trimming: 4 bases; J trimming: 2 bases; junction bases outside the gene matches: 11. Germline-derived CDR1 and CDR2 are SGHRS and YFSETQ. CDR3 DNA: TGCGCCAGCAGCCGCCCGGCGGGGGGCGATACCTACGAGCAGTACTTC. Its translation: CASSRPAGGDTYEQYF.

This clonotype was counted between two and nine times. The chain joins TRBV15 to TRBJ2-1; weak D call: TRBD1 (5 bases). V was cut by 3 bases and J by 2 bases, with 8 bases left in between. The V gene's germline CDR1 is LNHNV and CDR2 YYDKDF (reference sequence). This CDR3 spans 14 amino acids. The CDR3 protein is CATSSDRPYNEQFF. DNA for the CDR3: TGTGCCACCAGCAGCGACAGACCCTACAATGAGCAGTTCTTC.